Shown below are 7 T cell receptor beta chains from a single sample sequenced in a study of cytotoxic CD8 clonotypes in ibrutinib-treated CLL. Only in-frame clones appear in the TCRdb table, and some are missing; sequencing was by immunoSEQ multiplex PCR. The sample includes 200,000 to 250,000 clones, approximately 75% of them seen just once. This sample comprised PBMCs, obtained after 12 months of ibrutinib treatment. The receptors come from a human donor with chronic lymphocytic leukemia.

Ten or more counts support this clone. CDR3: CASSPTSVYEQYF. The DNA of the CDR3 is TGTGCCAGCAGCCCTACCTCTGTCTACGAGCAGTACTTC. The rearrangement links TRBV27 to TRBJ2-7, with D hard to call. The CDR3 extends over 13 amino acids. Germline V gene sequence: CDR1 MNHEY, CDR2 SMNVEV (reference sequence). V dropped 6 bases and J dropped 3 bases, with 12 bases sitting between them.

The rearrangement uses TRBV28 and TRBJ2-7, with 7 bases aligning to TRBD1. The V gene end was trimmed by 7 bases and the J gene end by 4 bases; junction bases not matched to a gene: 4. This CDR3 contains 12 residues. The germline gives CDR1 MDHEN, CDR2 SYDVKM. DNA of the CDR3: TGTGCCAGCAACAGACAGGGTTACGAGCAGTACTTC. Protein sequence: CASNRQGYEQYF.

The chain employs TRBV18 and TRBJ2-7; possible D gene TRBD1, 7 bases. The germline V gene encodes CDR1 KGHSH and CDR2 LQKENI. This CDR3 is built from 15 residues. V lost 0 bases, J lost 6 bases, and 15 bases lay in between. CDR3 protein: CASSPPGQGGGEQYF. The CDR3 coding sequence is TGTGCCAGCTCACCACCGGGGCAGGGGGGAGGCGAGCAGTACTTC.

The sample holds one count of this clone. The chain joins TRBV6-4 to TRBJ2-2; TRBD2 matches 8 bases. CDR1 is MRHNA, CDR2 SNTAGT, per germline. This CDR3 comprises 14 residues. V was pared by 4 bases and J by 6 bases, with 4 bases of the junction left unmatched. The CDR3 region is CASSGSAGAGELFF. Written as DNA, the CDR3 is TGTGCCAGCAGTGGGTCAGCGGGGGCCGGGGAGCTGTTTTTT.

The genes are TRBV6-5 and TRBJ2-7; D may be TRBD2 (7 bases). Trimming shortened V by 2 bases and J by 6 bases, and 14 bases separated the two germline ends. Germline assignment: CDR1 MNHEY and CDR2 SVGAGI. CDR3 length equals 14 residues. The CDR3 DNA follows: TGTGCCAGCAGTTACCCGGGGGGCAGGGCCGAGCAGTACTTC. Amino acid sequence: CASSYPGGRAEQYF.

The chain couples TRBV30 to TRBJ1-6; D perhaps matches TRBD1 (5 bases). CDR3 size: 15 residues. The V end was cut by 3 bases, the J end by 8 bases, with 17 bases between. CDR1 is GTSNPN, CDR2 SVGIG, per germline (reference sequence). CDR3 in DNA: TGTGCCTGGAGAGGAGTACTCAGAGGGGATTCACCCCTCCACTTT. This codes for CAWRGVLRGDSPLHF.

This clone was seen more than once but under ten times. The V and J genes are TRBV10-1 and TRBJ2-6, with 13 bases matching TRBD2. There are 17 residues in the CDR3. The V gene end was trimmed by 9 bases and the J gene end by 4 bases; junction bases not matched to a gene: 9. Per the germline V gene, CDR1 is WNHNN and CDR2 is SYGVQD (reference sequence). CDR3 DNA sequence: TGCGCCAGTCTAACGACTAGCGGGGGGACGGGGGCCAACGTCCTGACTTTC. Its translation: CASLTTSGGTGANVLTF.